The source of this T cell receptor (beta chain) is a study of blood T cell repertoires in COVID-19. Study-level background: From the United States, Italy and Spain came samples of acute and convalescent COVID-19. T cells, B-cell-depleted T cells, or PBMCs provided the cDNA or gDNA that served as material.

This clone has just a few counts. Authors' methods: Estimation of nucleated cell counts relied on the amplification of reference gene primers. Method: immunoSEQ multiplex PCR; TCRdb's copy keeps in-frame clones and lacks some. V and J calls and clone size are as listed in that table; D and trimming were resolved from the DNA. The profile shows roughly 69,000 clones, approximately 88% of them singletons. Trimming took off 7 bases at V and 0 bases at J, with 10 bases between the two ends. The germline V gene has CDR1 MDHEN and CDR2 SYDVKM. CDR3 length equals 14 residues. The receptor was derived from a human donor in a cohort sampled during active COVID-19. Source material: peripheral blood. The chain is built from TRBV28 and TRBJ1-5; D perhaps matches TRBD1 (5 bases). The CDR3 coding sequence is TGTGCCAGCATTGGGGGGTTTAGCAATCAGCCCCAGCATTTT. It yields the protein CASIGGFSNQPQHF.